This TCR beta chain was observed in a study of T-cell memory formation after mild COVID-19. Study at large: TCR clusters were mostly confined to one donor each.

The CDR3 sequence is 16 residues long. The germline V and J ends were trimmed by 7 bases and 2 bases, with 18 bases remaining between them. Germline V gene data show CDR1 as SGHTA and CDR2 as FQGNSA. TCRdb itself ran the 5' RACE reads through MiXCR, one entry per CDR3 protein. Among roughly 300,000 distinct CDR3 sequences listed, roughly 13% were seen once. This clonotype was seen a handful of times. This TCR was recovered from a man between 18 and 29 years old who had mild COVID-19 (a few samples of this study predate the infection). Cell type and time point are not known. This chain joins TRBV7-2 and TRBJ2-1; TRBD2 is a possible D gene (6 bases). Sequenced sample: PBMCs or a T cell subset sorted from them (not recorded which). CDR3: CASMSLGRGTYNEQFF. The CDR3 DNA reads TGTGCCAGCATGTCACTGGGGCGGGGAACCTACAATGAGCAGTTCTTC. The full variable domain, rest sourced from reference TRBV7-2 and TRBJ2-1, is GAGVSQSPSNKVTEKGKDVELRCDPISGHTALYWYRQSLGQGLEFLIYFQGNSAPDKSGLPSDRFSAERTGGSVSTLTIQRTQQEDSAVYLCASMSLGRGTYNEQFFGPGTRLTVL.